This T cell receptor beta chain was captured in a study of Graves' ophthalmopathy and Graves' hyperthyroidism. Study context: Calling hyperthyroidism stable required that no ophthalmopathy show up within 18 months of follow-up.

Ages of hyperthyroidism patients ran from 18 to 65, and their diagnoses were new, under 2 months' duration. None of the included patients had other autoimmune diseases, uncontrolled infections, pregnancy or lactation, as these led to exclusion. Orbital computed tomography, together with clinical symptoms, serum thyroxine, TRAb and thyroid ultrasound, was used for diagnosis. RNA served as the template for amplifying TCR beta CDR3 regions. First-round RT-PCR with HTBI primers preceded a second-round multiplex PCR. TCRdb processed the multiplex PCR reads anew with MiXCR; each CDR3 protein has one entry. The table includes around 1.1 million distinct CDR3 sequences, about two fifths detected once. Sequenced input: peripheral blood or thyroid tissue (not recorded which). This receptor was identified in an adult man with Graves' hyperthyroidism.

The CDR3 DNA reads as TGTGCCAGTAGTATACAGCAGGGGGCTGGCAATCAGCCCCAGCATTTT. This encodes CASSIQQGAGNQPQHF. This chain links TRBV19 with TRBJ1-5; 8 positions match TRBD1. Germline V gene lookup returns CDR1 LNHDA and CDR2 SQIVND (reference sequence). CDR3 size: 16 residues. Unmatched junction bases numbered 5, after V lost 2 bases and J lost 2 bases. The entire variable domain, with the rest obtained from reference TRBV19 and TRBJ1-5, is as follows: DGGITQSPKYLFRKEGQNVTLSCEQNLNHDAMYWYRQDPGQGLRLIYYSQIVNDFQKGDIAEGYSVSREKKESFPLTVTSAQKNPTAFYLCASSIQQGAGNQPQHFGDGTRLSIL.